Listed below are T cell receptor beta chains from one sample, sequenced in a study of CD8 T cell repertoires and HIV-1 epitope variants. Antigens of these TCRs are unknown. Profiling relied on immunoSEQ multiplex PCR, and the TCRdb table lists in-frame clones only, not all of them. The sample has approximately 2,600 clones, about 69% seen once. The sequencing input was cultured CD8+ T cells derived from PBMCs. The receptors shown here come from a male donor with HIV. CDR3s include the opening cysteine and the closing phenylalanine or tryptophan. The D gene is left open where the match is weak. Clone size is given for some rows only: seen once, a few or many times, or a class if the clone is expanded.

V gene	D gene	J gene	clone size	CDR3 protein	CDR3 DNA
TRBV4-3	.	TRBJ1-4	large	CASSQDSTGNIATNEKLFF	TGCGCCAGCAGCCAAGATTCAACGGGGAACATTGCAACTAATGAAAAACTGTTTTTT
TRBV4-2	.	TRBJ2-2	.	CASSQDITGELFF	TGTGCCAGCAGCCAAGACATCACCGGGGAGCTGTTTTTT
TRBV4-1	TRBD2	TRBJ2-7	.	CASSQLAGDHEQYF	TGCGCCAGCAGCCAACTAGCGGGAGACCACGAGCAGTACTTC
TRBV6-5	.	TRBJ2-7	.	CASSLHYEGEQYF	TGTGCCAGCAGTTTGCACTATGAGGGCGAGCAGTACTTC
TRBV30	TRBD1	TRBJ2-1	.	CAWSSGTGDFF	TGTGCCTGGAGCAGCGGGACAGGGGATTTCTTC
TRBV4-1	.	TRBJ1-2	.	CASSQDELKTVYGYTF	TGCGCCAGCAGCCAAGATGAGCTAAAGACAGTCTATGGCTACACCTTC
TRBV5-4	.	TRBJ1-2	.	CASSQTLNYGYTF	TGTGCCAGCAGCCAGACACTTAACTATGGCTACACCTTC
TRBV9	.	TRBJ1-1	few	CASSVGVDAEAFF	TGTGCCAGCAGCGTAGGAGTGGACGCCGAAGCTTTCTTT
TRBV12-1	.	TRBJ1-4	few	CASSFGGPNPATNEKLFF	TGTGCCAGCAGCTTTGGCGGACCGAACCCAGCAACTAATGAAAAACTGTTTTTT
TRBV27	TRBD2	TRBJ2-7	.	CASRPGLVGEQYF	TGTGCCAGCAGGCCCGGACTAGTGGGCGAGCAGTACTTC
TRBV5-6	.	TRBJ2-7	.	CASSSLHLYEQYF	TGTGCCAGCAGCTCGTTACATCTATACGAGCAGTACTTC
TRBV5-6	.	TRBJ2-7	.	CASSWSENMVYEQYF	TGTGCCAGCAGCTGGTCCGAAAATATGGTGTACGAGCAGTACTTC
TRBV28	TRBD2	TRBJ2-6	.	CASSVAGDGANVLTF	TGTGCCAGCAGTGTAGCGGGAGATGGGGCCAACGTCCTGACTTTC
TRBV7-2	TRBD2	TRBJ2-3	.	CASSLAPGGRGNTQYF	TGTGCCAGCAGCTTAGCCCCGGGGGGGCGGGGGAATACGCAGTATTTT
TRBV7-3	.	TRBJ1-6	.	CASSLKGLGDSPLHF	TGTGCCAGCAGCTTAAAGGGATTAGGTGATTCACCCCTCCACTTT
TRBV28	TRBD2	TRBJ2-3	.	CASNYLRGGASTDTQYF	TGTGCCAGCAACTACCTTCGCGGGGGGGCCAGTACAGATACGCAGTATTTT
TRBV30	.	TRBJ2-5	.	CAWSAVRETQYF	TGTGCCTGGAGTGCGGTCCGGGAGACCCAGTACTTC
TRBV9	TRBD2	TRBJ2-5	.	CASSVAERGYQETQYF	TGTGCCAGCAGCGTAGCTGAGCGGGGCTACCAAGAGACCCAGTACTTC
TRBV11-1	.	TRBJ1-1	.	CASSPQAIPNTEAFF	TGTGCCAGCAGCCCCCAGGCGATCCCGAACACTGAAGCTTTCTTT
TRBV30	.	TRBJ2-3	.	CAWRAYFSTDTQYF	TGTGCCTGGAGGGCATACTTTAGCACAGATACGCAGTATTTT
TRBV5-1	.	TRBJ1-1	few	CASSLATGGTEAFF	TGCGCCAGCAGCTTGGCCACAGGCGGAACTGAAGCTTTCTTT
TRBV7-2	TRBD2	TRBJ2-7	.	CASSPSAGGSYEQYF	TGTGCCAGCAGCCCGTCCGCGGGAGGGTCCTACGAGCAGTACTTC
TRBV5-1	.	TRBJ2-2	.	CASSLGGARELFF	TGCGCCAGCAGCCTAGGGGGAGCCCGGGAGCTGTTTTTT
TRBV25-1	TRBD2	TRBJ2-7	.	CASSGPRSSGGTTYEQYF	TGTGCCAGCAGTGGACCCCGGAGTAGCGGGGGGACGACCTACGAGCAGTACTTC
TRBV30	TRBD2	TRBJ2-3	.	CAWSIGLAGATDTQYF	TGTGCCTGGAGTATCGGACTAGCGGGGGCTACAGATACGCAGTATTTT
TRBV25-1	.	TRBJ1-4	.	CASSVPIRINEKLFF	TGTGCCAGCAGTGTTCCAATACGTATTAATGAAAAACTGTTTTTT
TRBV28	.	TRBJ2-3	.	CASSFVGLSSTDTQYF	TGTGCCAGCAGTTTTGTCGGGCTATCTAGCACAGATACGCAGTATTTT
TRBV28	.	TRBJ1-1	.	CASSLPLKEAFF	TGTGCCAGCAGTTTGCCCCTTAAAGAAGCTTTCTTT
TRBV7-9	.	TRBJ1-1	.	CASSVGNTEAFF	TGTGCCAGCAGCGTAGGAAACACTGAAGCTTTCTTT
TRBV5-1	.	TRBJ1-2	few	CASSLSGDDYGYTF	TGCGCCAGCAGCTTGTCTGGGGACGACTATGGCTACACCTTC
TRBV11-2	.	TRBJ1-1	.	CASSFSGATEAFF	TGTGCCAGCAGCTTCTCAGGGGCTACTGAAGCTTTCTTT
TRBV5-1	TRBD1	TRBJ1-1	.	CASSFGTGGLNTEAFF	TGCGCCAGCAGCTTCGGGACAGGGGGCTTGAACACTGAAGCTTTCTTT
TRBV13	.	TRBJ2-5	.	CASSLGGGETQYF	TGTGCCAGCAGCTTAGGGGGGGGTGAGACCCAGTACTTC
TRBV7-2	.	TRBJ1-1	few	CASSLDATGYTEAFF	TGTGCCAGCAGCTTAGACGCAACAGGGTACACTGAAGCTTTCTTT
TRBV9	TRBD1	TRBJ1-4	.	CASSVAGTGGEKLFF	TGTGCCAGCAGCGTAGCTGGGACAGGGGGAGAAAAACTGTTTTTT
TRBV5-4	.	TRBJ2-3	few	CASSFGGGADTQYF	TGTGCCAGCAGCTTCGGAGGGGGCGCAGATACGCAGTATTTT
TRBV5-1	.	TRBJ2-3	once	CASSLEGSTDTQYF	TGCGCCAGCAGCTTGGAGGGCAGCACAGATACGCAGTATTTT
TRBV10-3	.	TRBJ1-1	.	CAISESEGNTEAFF	TGTGCCATCAGTGAGTCGGAGGGGAACACTGAAGCTTTCTTT
TRBV19	TRBD1	TRBJ2-1	.	CASTPEMTGVTYNEQFF	TGTGCCAGTACCCCCGAAATGACAGGGGTCACCTACAATGAGCAGTTCTTC
TRBV11-2	.	TRBJ2-3	.	CASSLGQWDTQYF	TGTGCCAGCAGCTTAGGGCAGTGGGATACGCAGTATTTT
TRBV27	.	TRBJ2-6	.	CASRREYGANVLTF	TGTGCCAGCAGAAGGGAATATGGGGCCAACGTCCTGACTTTC
TRBV6-5	.	TRBJ1-1	.	CASSYLSGGALEAFF	TGTGCCAGCAGTTACCTCTCGGGGGGCGCGTTGGAAGCTTTCTTT
TRBV15	.	TRBJ1-1	.	CATSRDPDPNTEAFF	TGTGCCACCAGCAGAGATCCTGACCCGAACACTGAAGCTTTCTTT
TRBV29-1	.	TRBJ1-1	.	CSKESRQDWDTEAFF	TGCAGCAAAGAATCGCGACAGGACTGGGACACTGAAGCTTTCTTT
TRBV7-2	.	TRBJ1-2	.	CASSLEGLDYGYTF	TGTGCCAGCAGCTTAGAGGGACTAGACTATGGCTACACCTTC
TRBV10-2	TRBD2	TRBJ2-3	few	CASSEIGLAGDTQYF	TGCGCCAGCAGTGAGATAGGACTAGCGGGCGATACGCAGTATTTT
TRBV27	.	TRBJ2-7	.	CASRGTTTLGSYEQYF	TGTGCCAGCAGGGGTACAACGACCCTCGGCTCCTACGAGCAGTACTTC
TRBV19	TRBD1	TRBJ2-3	.	CASSMGQGAQYF	TGTGCCAGTAGTATGGGACAGGGCGCGCAGTATTTT
TRBV5-1	.	TRBJ2-3	once	CASSLDFSDTQYF	TGCGCCAGCAGCTTGGACTTCTCGGATACGCAGTATTTT
TRBV7-6	.	TRBJ2-7	.	CASSLEGGPGIYEQYF	TGTGCCAGCAGCTTAGAGGGGGGACCGGGCATCTACGAGCAGTACTTC
TRBV28	.	TRBJ1-3	.	CASSTRAGQEAGNTIYF	TGTGCCAGCAGCACCCGAGCGGGTCAAGAGGCTGGAAACACCATATATTTT
TRBV11-3	TRBD2	TRBJ2-1	.	CASSSLSGRDEQFF	TGTGCCAGCAGCTCTCTTAGCGGGAGGGATGAGCAGTTCTTC
TRBV5-6	.	TRBJ2-7	.	CASSLQGISYEQYF	TGTGCCAGCAGCCTACAGGGAATCTCCTACGAGCAGTACTTC